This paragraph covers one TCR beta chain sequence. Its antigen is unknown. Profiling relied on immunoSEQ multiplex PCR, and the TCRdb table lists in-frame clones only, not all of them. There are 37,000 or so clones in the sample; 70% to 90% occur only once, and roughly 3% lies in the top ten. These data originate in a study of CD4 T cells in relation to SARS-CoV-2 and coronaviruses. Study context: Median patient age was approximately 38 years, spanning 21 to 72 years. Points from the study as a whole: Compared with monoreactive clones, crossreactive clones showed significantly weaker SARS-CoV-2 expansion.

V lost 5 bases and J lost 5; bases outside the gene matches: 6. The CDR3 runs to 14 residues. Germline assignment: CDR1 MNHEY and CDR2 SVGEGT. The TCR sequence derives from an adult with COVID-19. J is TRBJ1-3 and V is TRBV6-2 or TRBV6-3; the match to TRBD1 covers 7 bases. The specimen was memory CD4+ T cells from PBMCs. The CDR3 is CASSHRDSRNTIYF. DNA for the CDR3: TGTGCCAGCAGTCACCGGGACAGTAGAAACACCATATATTTT.